The clone carrying this TCR beta chain has only one observation. The sample comes from a study of blood T cell repertoires in COVID-19. TCRdb's copy holds only in-frame clones and misses some; the assay was immunoSEQ multiplex PCR. The repertoire holds about 98,000 clones, with approximately 92% as singletons. Sample: peripheral blood. The receptor was isolated from a man in his late teens or twenties with acute or convalescent COVID-19.

The CDR3 region is CASSPSWGVYGYTF. In nucleotides, the CDR3 is TGTGCCAGCAGCCCCTCATGGGGGGTCTATGGCTACACCTTC. The chain links TRBV9 to TRBJ1-2, with D possibly matching TRBD1 (5 bases). The CDR3 consists of 14 residues. V was trimmed by 4 bases and J by 4 bases, leaving 14 bases between them. Germline values: CDR1 SGDLS, CDR2 YYNGEE.